This T cell receptor beta chain was identified in a study of blood T cell repertoires in COVID-19. Libraries were prepared by immunoSEQ multiplex PCR; TCRdb keeps only in-frame clonotypes and omits some of them. The data contain about 130,000 clones, around 87% of them singletons. The CDR3 spans 14 residues. Germline V CDR1 and CDR2: SGHRS, YFSETQ. Trimming pared 4 bases from V and 5 bases from J, leaving 12 bases between. The sequence derives from a woman aged 45-65 years who had recovered from COVID-19. The rearrangement links TRBV5-1 to TRBJ1-4, with unresolved D. What was sequenced was peripheral blood. The CDR3 region is CASSLLTGNEKLFF. DNA for the CDR3: TGCGCCAGCAGCCTCCTAACGGGAAATGAAAAACTGTTTTTT.